This T cell receptor (beta chain) came from a study of T-cell reconstitution after alpha-beta-depleted transplantation in children. For TCRbeta, the library was prepared with unique molecular identifiers. TCRdb re-called the PCR reads through MiXCR, storing one row per CDR3 protein. The table has approximately 270,000 distinct CDR3 sequences, almost 10% seen once. This sample comprised PBMCs from the stem cell graft donor, obtained from the stem cell graft. This receptor was identified in a human donor who donated a stem cell graft to a child with SCID.

The CDR3 is CSARPEFTYEQYF. DNA of the CDR3: TGCAGTGCGCGACCGGAGTTTACCTACGAGCAGTACTTC. The chain recombines TRBV20-1 with TRBJ2-7; D remains ambiguous. Trimming shortened V by 6 bases and J by 2 bases, and 14 bases separated the two germline ends. CDR1 DFQATT and CDR2 SNEGSKA come from the germline V gene (reference sequence). The CDR3 is 13 residues long.